The T cell receptor (beta chain) described here comes from a study of blood T cell repertoires in COVID-19. This clone was observed a single time. Germline-derived CDR1 and CDR2 are LGHDT and YNNKEL (reference sequence). This CDR3 spans 14 amino acids. The V and J ends lost 6 bases and 3 bases respectively, with 11 bases between them. This table comes from immunoSEQ multiplex PCR, and its TCRdb copy is limited to in-frame clones, with some not included. The profile shows 120,000 to 150,000 clones, 80% to 90% of them singletons. The chain joins TRBV3-1 (or the pseudogene TRBV3-2) to TRBJ2-2; D is perhaps TRBD1 (6 bases). This clonotype originated in a man aged 50 to 59 who had recovered from COVID-19. The sequenced material came from peripheral blood. As DNA, the CDR3 is TGTGCCAGCAGGACAGGAGTTCACACCGGGGAGCTGTTTTTT. Translating gives CASRTGVHTGELFF.